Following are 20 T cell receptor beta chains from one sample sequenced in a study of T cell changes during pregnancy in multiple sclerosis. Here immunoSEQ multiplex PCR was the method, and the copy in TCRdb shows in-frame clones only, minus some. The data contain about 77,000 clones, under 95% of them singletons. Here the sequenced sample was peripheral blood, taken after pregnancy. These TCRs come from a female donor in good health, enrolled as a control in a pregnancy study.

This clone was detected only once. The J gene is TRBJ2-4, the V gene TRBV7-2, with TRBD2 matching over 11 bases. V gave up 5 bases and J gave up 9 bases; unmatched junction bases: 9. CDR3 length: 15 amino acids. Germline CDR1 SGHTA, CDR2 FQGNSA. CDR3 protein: CASSPPATSGTIQYF. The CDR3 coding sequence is TGTGCCAGCAGCCCGCCGGCGACTAGCGGGACCATTCAGTACTTC.

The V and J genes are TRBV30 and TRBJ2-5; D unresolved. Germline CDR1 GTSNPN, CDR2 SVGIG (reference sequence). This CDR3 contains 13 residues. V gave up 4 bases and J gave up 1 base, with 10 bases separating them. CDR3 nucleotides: TGTGCCTGGACTCTAGGATCCCAAGAGACCCAGTACTTC. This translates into CAWTLGSQETQYF.

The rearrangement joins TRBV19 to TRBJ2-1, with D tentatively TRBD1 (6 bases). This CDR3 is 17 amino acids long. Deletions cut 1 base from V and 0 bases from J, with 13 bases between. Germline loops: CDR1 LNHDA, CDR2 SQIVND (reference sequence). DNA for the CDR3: TGTGCCAGTAGTATAGGATGGGGGCAGGGCTCCTACAATGAGCAGTTCTTC. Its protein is CASSIGWGQGSYNEQFF. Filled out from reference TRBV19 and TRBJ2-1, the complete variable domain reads DGGITQSPKYLFRKEGQNVTLSCEQNLNHDAMYWYRQDPGQGLRLIYYSQIVNDFQKGDIAEGYSVSREKKESFPLTVTSAQKNPTAFYLCASSIGWGQGSYNEQFFGPGTRLTVL.

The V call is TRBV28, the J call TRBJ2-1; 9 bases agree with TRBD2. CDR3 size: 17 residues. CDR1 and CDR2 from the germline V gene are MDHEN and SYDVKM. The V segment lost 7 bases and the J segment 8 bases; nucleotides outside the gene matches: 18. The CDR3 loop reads CASNYYPAGGGGDEQFF. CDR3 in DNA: TGTGCCAGCAATTATTACCCAGCGGGAGGAGGGGGCGATGAGCAGTTCTTC. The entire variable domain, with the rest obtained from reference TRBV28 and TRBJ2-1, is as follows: DVKVTQSSRYLVKRTGEKVFLECVQDMDHENMFWYRQDPGLGLRLIYFSYDVKMKEKGDIPEGYSVSREKKERFSLILESASTNQTSMYLCASNYYPAGGGGDEQFFGPGTRLTVL.

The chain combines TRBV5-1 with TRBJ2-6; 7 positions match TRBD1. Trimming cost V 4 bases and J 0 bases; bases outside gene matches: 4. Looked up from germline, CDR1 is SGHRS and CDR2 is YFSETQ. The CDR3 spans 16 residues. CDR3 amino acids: CASSPGTVSGANVLTF. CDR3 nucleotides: TGCGCCAGCAGCCCCGGGACAGTCTCTGGGGCCAACGTCCTGACTTTC.

The CDR3 sequence is CASSFPGQGNSPLHF. The CDR3 nucleotides read TGTGCCAGCAGCTTTCCGGGACAGGGCAATTCACCCCTCCACTTT. The chain joins TRBV7-2 to TRBJ1-6, with 9 positions matching TRBD1. The J segment lost 7 bases and the V segment lost 3 bases, leaving 4 bases of the junction unmatched. CDR1 is SGHTA, CDR2 FQGNSA, per germline. The CDR3 sequence is 15 residues long.

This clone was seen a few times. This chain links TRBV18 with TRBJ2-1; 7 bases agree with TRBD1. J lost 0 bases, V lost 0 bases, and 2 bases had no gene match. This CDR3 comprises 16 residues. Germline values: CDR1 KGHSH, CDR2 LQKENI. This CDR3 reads CASSPPGGVSYNEQFF. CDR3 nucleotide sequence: TGTGCCAGCTCACCACCAGGGGGCGTCTCCTACAATGAGCAGTTCTTC.

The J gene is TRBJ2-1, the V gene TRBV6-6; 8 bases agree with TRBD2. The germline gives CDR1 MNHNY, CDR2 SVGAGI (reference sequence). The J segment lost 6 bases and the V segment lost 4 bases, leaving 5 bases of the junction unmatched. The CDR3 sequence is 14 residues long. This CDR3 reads CASSLSGGGNEQFF. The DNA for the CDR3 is TGTGCCAGCAGTTTATCGGGGGGGGGCAATGAGCAGTTCTTC.

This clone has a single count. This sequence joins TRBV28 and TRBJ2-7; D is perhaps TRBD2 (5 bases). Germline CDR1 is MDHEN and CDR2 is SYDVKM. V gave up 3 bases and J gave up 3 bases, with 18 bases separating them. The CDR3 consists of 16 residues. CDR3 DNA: TGTGCCAGCAGTTTCCCTCCGGGTGGACTGAACTACGAGCAGTACTTC. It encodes CASSFPPGGLNYEQYF. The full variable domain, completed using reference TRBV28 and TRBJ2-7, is DVKVTQSSRYLVKRTGEKVFLECVQDMDHENMFWYRQDPGLGLRLIYFSYDVKMKEKGDIPEGYSVSREKKERFSLILESASTNQTSMYLCASSFPPGGLNYEQYFGPGTRLTVT.

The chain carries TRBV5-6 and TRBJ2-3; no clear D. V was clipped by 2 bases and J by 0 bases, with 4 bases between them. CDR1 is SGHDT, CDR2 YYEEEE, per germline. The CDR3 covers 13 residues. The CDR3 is CASSFGSTDTQYF. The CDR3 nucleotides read TGTGCCAGCAGCTTCGGGAGCACAGATACGCAGTATTTT.

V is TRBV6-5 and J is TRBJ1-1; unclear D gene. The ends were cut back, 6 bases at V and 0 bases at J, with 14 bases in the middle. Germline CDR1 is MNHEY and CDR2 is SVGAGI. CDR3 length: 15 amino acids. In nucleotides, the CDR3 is TGTGCCAGCAGCGCGGGCCTCCCCGTGAACACTGAAGCTTTCTTT. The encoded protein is CASSAGLPVNTEAFF.

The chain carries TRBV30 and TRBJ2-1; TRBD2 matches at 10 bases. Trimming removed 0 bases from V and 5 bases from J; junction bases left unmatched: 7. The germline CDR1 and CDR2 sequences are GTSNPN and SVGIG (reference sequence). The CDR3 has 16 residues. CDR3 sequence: CAWSVNPLAGDNEQFF. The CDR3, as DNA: TGTGCCTGGAGTGTAAATCCCCTAGCGGGGGACAATGAGCAGTTCTTC.

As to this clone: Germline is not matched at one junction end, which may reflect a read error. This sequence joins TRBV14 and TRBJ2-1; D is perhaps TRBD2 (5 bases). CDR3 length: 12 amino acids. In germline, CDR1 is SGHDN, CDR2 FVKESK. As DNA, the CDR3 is TGTGCCAGCAGCCAAGGGACTGGTTTTAAACTCTTC. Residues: CASSQGTGFKLF.

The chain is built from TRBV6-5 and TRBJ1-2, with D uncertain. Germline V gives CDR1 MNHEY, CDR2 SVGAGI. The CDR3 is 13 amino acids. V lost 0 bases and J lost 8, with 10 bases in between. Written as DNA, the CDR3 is TGTGCCAGCAGTTACTCAGGTCAACAGGGCTACACCTTC. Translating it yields CASSYSGQQGYTF.

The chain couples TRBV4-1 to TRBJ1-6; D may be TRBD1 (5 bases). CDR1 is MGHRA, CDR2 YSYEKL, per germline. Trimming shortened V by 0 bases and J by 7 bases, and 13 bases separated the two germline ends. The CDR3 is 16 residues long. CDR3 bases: TGCGCCAGCAGCCAAGATCCCGCAGGGATAAATTCACCCCTCCACTTT. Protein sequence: CASSQDPAGINSPLHF.

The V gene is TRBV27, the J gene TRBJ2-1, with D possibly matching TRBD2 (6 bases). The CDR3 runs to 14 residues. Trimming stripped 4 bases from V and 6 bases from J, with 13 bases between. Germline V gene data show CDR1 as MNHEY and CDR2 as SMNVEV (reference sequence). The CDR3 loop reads CASSYGTEGNEQFF. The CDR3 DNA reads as TGTGCCAGCAGTTACGGGACTGAGGGCAATGAGCAGTTCTTC.

CDR3 sequence: CASSYFTGSYEQYF. DNA of the CDR3: TGTGCCAGCAGTTACTTTACAGGGAGCTACGAGCAGTACTTC. The V gene is TRBV6-5, the J gene TRBJ2-7, with D maybe TRBD1 (6 bases). Germline CDR1 and CDR2: MNHEY and SVGAGI. Trimming cost V 1 base and J 3 bases, with 10 bases left between them. The CDR3 length is 14 residues.

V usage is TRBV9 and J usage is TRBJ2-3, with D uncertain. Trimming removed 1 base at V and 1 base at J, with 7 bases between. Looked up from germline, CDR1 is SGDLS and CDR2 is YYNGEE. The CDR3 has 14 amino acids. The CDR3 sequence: CASSVSGGTDTQYF. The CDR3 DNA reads TGTGCCAGCAGCGTATCTGGAGGCACAGATACGCAGTATTTT. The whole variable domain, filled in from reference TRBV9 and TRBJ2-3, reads DSGVTQTPKHLITATGQRVTLRCSPRSGDLSVYWYQQSLDQGLQFLIQYYNGEERAKGNILERFSAQQFPDLHSELNLSSLELGDSALYFCASSVSGGTDTQYFGPGTRLTVL.

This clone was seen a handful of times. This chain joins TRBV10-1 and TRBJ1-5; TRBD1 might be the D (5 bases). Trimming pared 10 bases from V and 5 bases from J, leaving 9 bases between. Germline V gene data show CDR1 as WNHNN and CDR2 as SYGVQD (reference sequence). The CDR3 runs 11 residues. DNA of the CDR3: TGCGCCACCTCACAGGATCAGCCCCAGCATTTT. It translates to CATSQDQPQHF.

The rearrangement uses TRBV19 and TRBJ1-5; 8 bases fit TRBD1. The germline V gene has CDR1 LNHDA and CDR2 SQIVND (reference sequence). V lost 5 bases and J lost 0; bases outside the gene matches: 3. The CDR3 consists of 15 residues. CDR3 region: CASSDRGYSNQPQHF. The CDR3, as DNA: TGTGCCAGTAGTGACAGGGGCTATAGCAATCAGCCCCAGCATTTT.